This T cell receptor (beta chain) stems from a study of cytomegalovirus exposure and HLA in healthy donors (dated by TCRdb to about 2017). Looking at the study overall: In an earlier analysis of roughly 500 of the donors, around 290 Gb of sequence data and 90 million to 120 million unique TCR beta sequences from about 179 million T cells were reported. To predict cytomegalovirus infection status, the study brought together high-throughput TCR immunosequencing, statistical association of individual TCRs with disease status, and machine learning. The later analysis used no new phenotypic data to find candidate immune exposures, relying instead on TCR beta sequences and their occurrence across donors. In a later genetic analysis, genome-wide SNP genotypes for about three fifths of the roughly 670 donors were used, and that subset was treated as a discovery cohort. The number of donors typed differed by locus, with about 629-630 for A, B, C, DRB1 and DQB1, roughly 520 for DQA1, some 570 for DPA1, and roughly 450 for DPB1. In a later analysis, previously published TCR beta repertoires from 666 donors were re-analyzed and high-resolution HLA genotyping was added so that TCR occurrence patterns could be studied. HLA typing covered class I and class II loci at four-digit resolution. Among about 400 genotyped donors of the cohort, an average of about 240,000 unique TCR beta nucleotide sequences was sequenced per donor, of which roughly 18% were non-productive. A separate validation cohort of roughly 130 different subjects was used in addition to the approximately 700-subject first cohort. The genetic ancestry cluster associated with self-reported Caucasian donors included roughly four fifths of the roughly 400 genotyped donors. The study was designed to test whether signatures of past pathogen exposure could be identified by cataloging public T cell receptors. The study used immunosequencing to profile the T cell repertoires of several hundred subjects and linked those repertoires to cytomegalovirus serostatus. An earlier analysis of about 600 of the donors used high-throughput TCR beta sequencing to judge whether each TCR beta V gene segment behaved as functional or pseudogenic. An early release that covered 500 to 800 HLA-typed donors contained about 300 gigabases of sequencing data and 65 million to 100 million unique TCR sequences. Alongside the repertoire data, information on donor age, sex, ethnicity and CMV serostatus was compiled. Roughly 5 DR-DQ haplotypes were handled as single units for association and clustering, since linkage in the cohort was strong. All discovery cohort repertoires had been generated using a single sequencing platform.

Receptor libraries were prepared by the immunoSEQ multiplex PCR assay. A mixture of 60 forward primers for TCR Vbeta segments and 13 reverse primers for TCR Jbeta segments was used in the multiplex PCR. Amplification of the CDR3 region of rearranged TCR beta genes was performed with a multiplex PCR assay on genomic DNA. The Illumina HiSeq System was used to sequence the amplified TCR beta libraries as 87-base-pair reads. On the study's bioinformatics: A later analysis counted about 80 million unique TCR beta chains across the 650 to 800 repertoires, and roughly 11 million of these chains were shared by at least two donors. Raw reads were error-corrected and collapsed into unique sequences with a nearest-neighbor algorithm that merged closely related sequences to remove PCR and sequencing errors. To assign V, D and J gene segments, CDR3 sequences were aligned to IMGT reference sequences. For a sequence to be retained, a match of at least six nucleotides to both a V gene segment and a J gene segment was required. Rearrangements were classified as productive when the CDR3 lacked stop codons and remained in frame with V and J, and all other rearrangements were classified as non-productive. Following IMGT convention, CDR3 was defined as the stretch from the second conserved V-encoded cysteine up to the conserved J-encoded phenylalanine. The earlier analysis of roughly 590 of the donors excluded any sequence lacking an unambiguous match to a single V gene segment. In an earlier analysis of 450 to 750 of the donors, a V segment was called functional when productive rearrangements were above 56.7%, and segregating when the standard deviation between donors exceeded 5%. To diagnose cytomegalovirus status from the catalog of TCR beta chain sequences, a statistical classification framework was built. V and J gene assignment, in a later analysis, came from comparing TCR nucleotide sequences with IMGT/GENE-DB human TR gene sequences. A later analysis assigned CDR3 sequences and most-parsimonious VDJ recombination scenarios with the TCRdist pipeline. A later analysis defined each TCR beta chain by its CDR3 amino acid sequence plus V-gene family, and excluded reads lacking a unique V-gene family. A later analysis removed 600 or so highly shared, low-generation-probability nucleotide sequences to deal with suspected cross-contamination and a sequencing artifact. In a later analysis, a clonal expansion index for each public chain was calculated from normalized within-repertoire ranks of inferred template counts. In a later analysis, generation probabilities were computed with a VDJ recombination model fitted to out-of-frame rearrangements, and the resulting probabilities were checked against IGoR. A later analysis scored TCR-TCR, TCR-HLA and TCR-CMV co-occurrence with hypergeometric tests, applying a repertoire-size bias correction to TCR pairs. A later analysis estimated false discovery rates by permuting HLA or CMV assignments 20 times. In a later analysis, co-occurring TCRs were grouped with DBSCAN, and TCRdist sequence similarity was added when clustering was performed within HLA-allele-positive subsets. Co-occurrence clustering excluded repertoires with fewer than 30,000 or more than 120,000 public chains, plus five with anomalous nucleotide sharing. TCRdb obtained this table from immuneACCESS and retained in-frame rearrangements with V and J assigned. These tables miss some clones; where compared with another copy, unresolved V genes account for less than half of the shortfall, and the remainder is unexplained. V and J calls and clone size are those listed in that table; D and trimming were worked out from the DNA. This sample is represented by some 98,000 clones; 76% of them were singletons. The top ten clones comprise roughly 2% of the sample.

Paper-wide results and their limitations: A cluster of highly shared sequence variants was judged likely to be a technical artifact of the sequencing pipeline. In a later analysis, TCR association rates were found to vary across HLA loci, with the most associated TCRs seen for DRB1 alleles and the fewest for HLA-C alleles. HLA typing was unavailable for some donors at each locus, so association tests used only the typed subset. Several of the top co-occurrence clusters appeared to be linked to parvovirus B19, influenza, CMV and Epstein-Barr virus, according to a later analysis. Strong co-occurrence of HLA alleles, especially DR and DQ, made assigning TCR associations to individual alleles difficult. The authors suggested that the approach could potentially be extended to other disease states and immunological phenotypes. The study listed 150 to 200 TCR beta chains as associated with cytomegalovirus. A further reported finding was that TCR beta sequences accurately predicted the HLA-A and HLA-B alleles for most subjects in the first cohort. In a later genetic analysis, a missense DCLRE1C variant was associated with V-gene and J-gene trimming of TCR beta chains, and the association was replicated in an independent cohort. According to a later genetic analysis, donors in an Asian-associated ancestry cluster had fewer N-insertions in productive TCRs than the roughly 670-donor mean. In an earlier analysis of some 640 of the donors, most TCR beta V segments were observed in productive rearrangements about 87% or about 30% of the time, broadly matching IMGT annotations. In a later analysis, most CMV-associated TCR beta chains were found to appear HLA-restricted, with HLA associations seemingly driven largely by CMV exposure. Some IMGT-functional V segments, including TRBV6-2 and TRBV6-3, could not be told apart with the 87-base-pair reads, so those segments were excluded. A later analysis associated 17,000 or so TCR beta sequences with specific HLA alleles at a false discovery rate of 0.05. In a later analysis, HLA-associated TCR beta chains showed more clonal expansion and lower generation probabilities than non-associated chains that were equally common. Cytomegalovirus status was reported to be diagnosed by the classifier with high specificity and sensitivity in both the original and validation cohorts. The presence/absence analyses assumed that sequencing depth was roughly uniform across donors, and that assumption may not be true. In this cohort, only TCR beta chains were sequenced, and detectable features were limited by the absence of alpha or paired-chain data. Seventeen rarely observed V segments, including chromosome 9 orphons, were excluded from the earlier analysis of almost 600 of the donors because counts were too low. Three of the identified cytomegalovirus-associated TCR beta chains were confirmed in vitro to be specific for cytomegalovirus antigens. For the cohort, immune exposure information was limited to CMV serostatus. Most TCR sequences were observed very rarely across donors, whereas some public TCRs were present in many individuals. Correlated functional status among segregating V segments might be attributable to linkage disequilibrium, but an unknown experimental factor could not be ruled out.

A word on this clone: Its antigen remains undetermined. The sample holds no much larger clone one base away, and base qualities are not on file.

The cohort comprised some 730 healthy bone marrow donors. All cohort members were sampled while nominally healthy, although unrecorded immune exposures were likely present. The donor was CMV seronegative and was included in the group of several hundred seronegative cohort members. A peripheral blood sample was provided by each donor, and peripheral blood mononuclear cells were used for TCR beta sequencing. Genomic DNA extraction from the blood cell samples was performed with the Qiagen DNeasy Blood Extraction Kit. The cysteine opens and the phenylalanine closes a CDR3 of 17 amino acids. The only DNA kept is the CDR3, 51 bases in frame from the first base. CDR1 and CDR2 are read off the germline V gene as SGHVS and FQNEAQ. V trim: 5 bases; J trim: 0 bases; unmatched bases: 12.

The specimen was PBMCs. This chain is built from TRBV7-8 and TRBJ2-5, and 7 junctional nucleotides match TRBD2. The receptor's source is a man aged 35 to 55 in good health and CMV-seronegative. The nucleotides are TGTGCCAGCAGCCCGGAGGGCCCACTAGCGAACCAAGAGACCCAGTACTTC. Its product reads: CASSPEGPLANQETQYF.